Sequencing of this T cell receptor (beta chain) was carried out in a study of early stage breast cancer tumors. Overall study: Of around 16 invasive breast tumors, about a dozen were hormone receptor-positive, HER2-negative.

Data came from immunoSEQ multiplex PCR; TCRdb stores just in-frame clones and leaves some out. The sample records roughly 8,400 clones, 77% being singletons. The receptor was isolated from a person in their sixties with breast cancer. The sequencing input was normal breast tissue next to the tumor.

CDR3 sequence (DNA): TGTGCCAGCAGCCAAAATTCACCCCTCCACTTT. Its translation is CASSQNSPLHF. The chain links TRBV7-2 to TRBJ1-6; D uncertain. Trimming took off 5 bases at V and 7 bases at J, with 3 bases between the two ends. This CDR3 is 11 amino acids long. From germline, CDR1 is SGHTA and CDR2 FQGNSA. Full variable domain (rest looked up from reference TRBV7-2 and TRBJ1-6): GAGVSQSPSNKVTEKGKDVELRCDPISGHTALYWYRQSLGQGLEFLIYFQGNSAPDKSGLPSDRFSAERTGGSVSTLTIQRTQQEDSAVYLCASSQNSPLHFGNGTRLTVT.